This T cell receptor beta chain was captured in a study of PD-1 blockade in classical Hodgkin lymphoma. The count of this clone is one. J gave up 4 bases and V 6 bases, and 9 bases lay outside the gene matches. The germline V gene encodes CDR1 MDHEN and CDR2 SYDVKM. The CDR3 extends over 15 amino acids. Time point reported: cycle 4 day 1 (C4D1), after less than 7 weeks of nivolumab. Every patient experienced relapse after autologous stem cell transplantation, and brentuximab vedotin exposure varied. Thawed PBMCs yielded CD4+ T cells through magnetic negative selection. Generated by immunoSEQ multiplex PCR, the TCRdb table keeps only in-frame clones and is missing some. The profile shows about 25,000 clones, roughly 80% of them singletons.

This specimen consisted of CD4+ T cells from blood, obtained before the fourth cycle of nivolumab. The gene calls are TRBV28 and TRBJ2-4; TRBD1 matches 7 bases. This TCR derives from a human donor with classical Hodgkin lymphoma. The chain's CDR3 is CASRGPGQPKNIQYF. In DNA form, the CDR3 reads TGTGCCAGCAGAGGCCCGGGACAGCCTAAAAACATTCAGTACTTC.